What follows are 20 T cell receptor beta chains derived from one specimen sequenced in a study of PD-1 blockade in classical Hodgkin lymphoma. Time point defined: cycle 4 day 1 (C4D1), after five to seven weeks of nivolumab. All trial patients relapsed after autologous stem cell transplantation. Profiling relied on immunoSEQ multiplex PCR, and the TCRdb table lists in-frame clones only, not all of them. The sample records around 40,000 clones, around 80% being singletons. Sequencing was performed on peripheral blood mononuclear cells (PBMCs), taken before the fourth cycle of nivolumab. These receptor sequences come from a human donor with classical Hodgkin lymphoma.

This clone was picked up many times. The gene calls are TRBV4-2 and TRBJ1-3; maybe TRBD1 (5 bases). CDR3 length equals 15 residues. CDR1 is LGHNA and CDR2 is YNFKEQ in the germline V gene. Trimming stripped 4 bases from V and 2 bases from J, with 12 bases between. CDR3 in DNA: TGTGCCAGCAGCCTACGGGAGGGGACTGGAAACACCATATATTTT. Amino acids: CASSLREGTGNTIYF.

The chain recombines TRBV18 with TRBJ2-1; D call uncertain. The CDR3 has 15 residues. Germline CDR1 reads KGHSH; CDR2 reads LQKENI. V was cut by 3 bases and J by 0 bases, with 9 bases left in between. The CDR3 is CASSPTLSSYNEQFF. The CDR3 DNA reads as TGTGCCAGCTCACCGACCCTGAGCTCCTACAATGAGCAGTTCTTC.

V and J are TRBV4-3 and TRBJ1-1; D uncertain. This CDR3 has 14 residues. V shed 0 bases and J shed 10 bases, with 15 bases lying between them. Germline assignment: CDR1 LGHNA and CDR2 YSLEER. The CDR3 sequence is CASSQDVRQSRAFF. The CDR3 nucleotides are TGCGCCAGCAGCCAAGATGTGAGGCAGAGTCGAGCTTTCTTT.

This clone qualifies as medium-sized. The gene calls are TRBV4-2 and TRBJ1-1; D call uncertain. The CDR3 is made up of 12 amino acids. Germline V gene sequence: CDR1 LGHNA, CDR2 YNFKEQ. Trimming removed 3 bases from V and 4 bases from J, with 6 bases in between. The DNA of the CDR3 is TGTGCCAGCAGCCATAAGGGCACTGAAGCTTTCTTT. Translated, it gives CASSHKGTEAFF.

In its sample, this clone was seen a few times. The gene calls are TRBV30 and TRBJ1-1; D not resolved. CDR3 length equals 13 residues. Germline CDR1 and CDR2: GTSNPN and SVGIG (reference sequence). Trimming left V 2 bases short and J 6 bases short, with 13 bases between. The CDR3 bases are TGTGCCTGGAGTCCAGGTGGTTGGGCTGAAGCTTTCTTT. Its protein product is CAWSPGGWAEAFF.

This clone is large within its sample. The V and J genes are TRBV18 and TRBJ1-1; D unclear. Germline CDR1 is KGHSH and CDR2 is LQKENI. V was cut by 1 base and J by 1 base, with 13 bases left in between. This CDR3 region has 16 residues. The CDR3: CASSPLSDPRNTEAFF. CDR3 sequence (DNA): TGTGCCAGCTCACCACTGTCGGACCCGAGGAACACTGAAGCTTTCTTT.

The V call is TRBV21-1, the J call TRBJ2-7; TRBD1, the D gene given by the table, was not confirmed from the DNA. TRBV21-1 is a recognized pseudogene. CDR3 size: 16 residues. Written as DNA, the CDR3 is TGTGCCAGCAGCAAACTGGGGCCCTCCCGTTCCTACGAGCAGTACTTC. The encoded protein is CASSKLGPSRSYEQYF.

The chain uses TRBV4-3 and TRBJ1-2, with unresolved D. Trimming cost V 4 bases and J 3 bases, with 9 bases left between them. The CDR3 runs to 13 residues. The V gene's germline CDR1 is LGHNA and CDR2 YSLEER. Here the CDR3 DNA reads TGCGCCAGCAGCCCGGAGGAGGACTATGGCTACACCTTC. It codes for CASSPEEDYGYTF.

The DNA of the CDR3 is TGTGCCAGCAGTTACCATCCGGGACAGGGTTACGAGCAGTACTTC. It is translated as CASSYHPGQGYEQYF. The V call is TRBV6-6, the J call TRBJ2-7, with 9 bases aligning to TRBD1. The CDR3 totals 15 residues. After removal of 2 bases from V and 4 bases from J, the junction contained 6 bases not matched to a gene. Per germline, CDR1 MNHNY and CDR2 SVGAGI (reference sequence).

V is TRBV5-8 and J is TRBJ2-3, with 9 bases fitting TRBD1. The CDR3 spans 15 residues. Trimming removed 2 bases from V and 5 bases from J; junction bases left unmatched: 6. Per the germline V gene, CDR1 is SGHTS and CDR2 is YDEGEE. The CDR3 here is CASSFGTGSQDTQYF. CDR3 sequence (DNA): TGTGCCAGCAGCTTTGGGACAGGGTCACAAGATACGCAGTATTTT. Full variable domain (outside the CDR3, taken from reference TRBV5-8 and TRBJ2-3): EAGVTQSPTHLIKTRGQQATLRCSPISGHTSVYWYQQALGLGLQFLLWYDEGEERNRGNFPPRFSGRQFPNYSSELNVNALELEDSALYLCASSFGTGSQDTQYFGPGTRLTVL.

The chain employs TRBV28 and TRBJ2-7, with D perhaps TRBD1 or TRBD2 (5 bases each). The CDR3 covers 11 residues. The V and J ends lost 8 bases and 3 bases respectively, with 8 bases between them. CDR1 is MDHEN, CDR2 SYDVKM, per germline. The CDR3 bases are TGTGCCAGCGGGGGAAGCTACGAGCAGTACTTC. The encoded protein is CASGGSYEQYF.

This chain joins TRBV7-2 and TRBJ2-3; D gene ambiguous. The V and J ends lost 1 base and 0 bases respectively, with 8 bases between them. CDR3 size: 15 residues. Germline values: CDR1 SGHTA, CDR2 FQGNSA. Written as DNA, the CDR3 is TGTGCCAGCAGCTTAGGTCAAGCTAGCACAGATACGCAGTATTTT. This gives the protein CASSLGQASTDTQYF.

The J gene is TRBJ2-1, the V gene TRBV5-1; 11 bases agree with TRBD2. The CDR3 is made up of 15 amino acids. J gave up 4 bases and V 4 bases, and 4 bases lay outside the gene matches. Germline CDR1 is SGHRS and CDR2 is YFSETQ. The CDR3 nucleotides are TGCGCCAGCAGCCCGACTAGCGGGGTTTACAATGAGCAGTTCTTC. Amino acids: CASSPTSGVYNEQFF.

The chain recombines TRBV7-8 with TRBJ2-7; unclear D gene. The V end was cut by 5 bases, the J end by 1 base, with 12 bases between. Germline assignment: CDR1 SGHVS and CDR2 FQNEAQ. The length of the CDR3 is 14 residues. This CDR3 is CASSLNPWSYEQYF. The CDR3 coding sequence is TGTGCCAGCAGCCTAAACCCCTGGTCCTACGAGCAGTACTTC.

This clone is categorized as medium-sized. V usage is TRBV10-3 and J usage is TRBJ1-3; the D is unclear. The length of the CDR3 is 13 residues. The germline gives CDR1 ENHRY, CDR2 SYGVKD. Trimming removed 6 bases at V and 1 base at J, with 7 bases between. This CDR3 reads CAIRVTSGNTIYF. The CDR3 bases are TGTGCCATCAGAGTCACATCTGGAAACACCATATATTTT.

The rearrangement uses TRBV10-3 and TRBJ2-5; D is possibly TRBD1 (5 bases). V was shortened by 10 bases and J by 5 bases, with 17 bases between the two germline ends. Germline V CDR1 and CDR2: ENHRY, SYGVKD. This CDR3 has 13 amino acids. CDR3 bases: TGTGCCACCATGGACAATCCGCGGGAGACCCAGTACTTC. As protein: CATMDNPRETQYF.

This clone was seen a few times. V gene TRBV7-2 combines with J gene TRBJ1-4; 8 bases match TRBD1. The J segment lost 7 bases and the V segment lost 3 bases, leaving 7 bases of the junction unmatched. The V gene's germline CDR1 is SGHTA and CDR2 FQGNSA. The CDR3 covers 15 residues. CDR3 bases: TGTGCCAGCAGCTTCTCAGGGGGCGCAGGTGAAAAACTGTTTTTT. Its translation: CASSFSGGAGEKLFF.

The V gene is TRBV27, the J gene TRBJ1-1; a weak D match, TRBD1 (5 bases). This CDR3 region has 14 residues. Germline CDR1 and CDR2: MNHEY and SMNVEV (reference sequence). The ends were cut back, 3 bases at V and 5 bases at J, with 13 bases in the middle. The CDR3 spells CASSFVGVRTEAFF. DNA of the CDR3: TGTGCCAGCAGTTTCGTAGGGGTAAGGACTGAAGCTTTCTTT.

This clone appeared a few times. V and J are TRBV7-2 and TRBJ1-4; TRBD1 is a possible D gene (5 bases). This CDR3 region has 15 residues. Between the trimmed V and J ends, which lost 5 bases and 7 bases, there was a span of 17 bases. Germline CDR1 SGHTA, CDR2 FQGNSA. DNA of the CDR3: TGTGCCAGCAGCCCGAGGGACGGCCCGGGTGAAAAACTGTTTTTT. Translated, it gives CASSPRDGPGEKLFF.

This chain joins TRBV15 and TRBJ2-2; no firm D call. V was clipped by 0 bases and J by 9 bases, with 8 bases between them. CDR3 length equals 13 residues. Germline lookup yields CDR1 LNHNV and CDR2 YYDKDF (reference sequence). CDR3 in DNA: TGTGCCACCAGCAGAGATTGGTTCAGGGAGCTGTTTTTT. Translating it yields CATSRDWFRELFF.